Listed here are 16 T cell receptor beta chains from one sample, sequenced in a study of CD8+ T cells in alopecia areata. Once RNA had been extracted, it was reverse transcribed into cDNA to act as the sequencing template. Sequencing used immunoSEQ multiplex PCR; TCRdb keeps in-frame clones, though not all of them. The repertoire includes 210,000 or so clones, approximately 72% of them detected once, and 0.95% to 1.5% sits in the top ten. Treatment: oral pan-JAK inhibitor, 5-10 mg twice daily. The starting material was CD4+ T cells sorted from blood, obtained at approximately week 42, from a patient treated with tofacitinib. These receptors were obtained from a human donor with alopecia areata.

The chain carries TRBV11-2 and TRBJ1-1, with a weak D call TRBD1 (5 bases). The CDR3 loop spans 14 amino acids. Germline V gives CDR1 SGHAT, CDR2 FQNNGV. V lost 7 bases to trimming and J lost 7 bases, with 19 bases between them. The CDR3, as DNA: TGTGCCAGCACCCCGGAATTGGGGCCAGGTGAAGCTTTCTTT. Translated: CASTPELGPGEAFF.

The CDR3 sequence: CASSAGAPYEQYF. Written as DNA, the CDR3 is TGTGCCAGCAGTGCCGGAGCCCCCTACGAGCAGTACTTC. V gene TRBV25-1 combines with J gene TRBJ2-7; no clear D gene. V dropped 4 bases and J dropped 2 bases, with 9 bases sitting between them. The CDR3 consists of 13 residues. In germline, CDR1 is MGHDK, CDR2 SYGVNS.

This clone is a singleton in its sample. This sample includes further DNA sequences coding for the same CDR3. The V call is TRBV29-1, the J call TRBJ1-1; maybe TRBD1 (6 bases). The V and J ends lost 6 bases and 2 bases respectively, with 10 bases between them. Germline V gene sequence: CDR1 SQVTM, CDR2 ANQGSEA. CDR3 length: 12 amino acids. CDR3 sequence (DNA): TGCAGCGTCGGGACACTTAACACTGAAGCTTTCTTT. Encoded protein: CSVGTLNTEAFF.

The chain couples TRBV19 to TRBJ2-3; 7 positions agree with TRBD2. V lost 8 bases and J lost 0; bases outside the gene matches: 8. Germline V gene lookup returns CDR1 LNHDA and CDR2 SQIVND (reference sequence). The CDR3 has 15 amino acids. As DNA, the CDR3 is TGTGCCAGTGTGGAGCGGGGCAGGAGCACAGATACGCAGTATTTT. Translation: CASVERGRSTDTQYF. The full variable domain, rest sourced from reference TRBV19 and TRBJ2-3, is DGGITQSPKYLFRKEGQNVTLSCEQNLNHDAMYWYRQDPGQGLRLIYYSQIVNDFQKGDIAEGYSVSREKKESFPLTVTSAQKNPTAFYLCASVERGRSTDTQYFGPGTRLTVL.

The rearrangement joins TRBV29-1 to TRBJ2-2; D is possibly TRBD1 or TRBD2 (5 bases each). Germline V gene data show CDR1 as SQVTM and CDR2 as ANQGSEA. V was cut by 5 bases and J by 0 bases, with 13 bases left in between. The CDR3 has 15 residues. CDR3 protein: CSVSPRGPNTGELFF. CDR3 bases: TGCAGCGTTTCCCCCCGGGGCCCGAACACCGGGGAGCTGTTTTTT.

The chain links TRBV29-1 to TRBJ1-4; 11 nucleotides align to TRBD1. From germline, CDR1 is SQVTM and CDR2 ANQGSEA. V trimming: 5 bases; J trimming: 7 bases; junction bases outside the gene matches: 21. This CDR3 is 19 amino acids long. The CDR3 spells CSVTGTGGNQRLQAEKLFF. The CDR3 DNA sequence: TGCAGCGTTACCGGGACAGGGGGGAATCAGAGGCTCCAAGCTGAAAAACTGTTTTTT.

The J gene is TRBJ2-7, the V gene TRBV18, with 7 positions matching TRBD1. The CDR3 runs 15 residues. The J segment lost 0 bases and the V segment lost 3 bases, leaving 5 bases of the junction unmatched. The germline gives CDR1 KGHSH, CDR2 LQKENI. The CDR3 bases are TGTGCCAGCTCACCTGGGACAGCGAGCTCCTACGAGCAGTACTTC. Its translation: CASSPGTASSYEQYF.

The chain employs TRBV5-6 and TRBJ1-2, with D unresolved. The CDR3 spans 14 residues. The germline V gene encodes CDR1 SGHDT and CDR2 YYEEEE. Trimming left V 4 bases short and J 6 bases short, with 16 bases between. As DNA, the CDR3 is TGTGCCAGCAGCCCAAAGGTCTCTCTGAATGGCTACACCTTC. Amino acids: CASSPKVSLNGYTF.

The chain joins TRBV6-6 to TRBJ2-1; 10 bases are shared with TRBD2. The CDR3 spans 16 residues. Germline values: CDR1 MNHNY, CDR2 SVGAGI (reference sequence). Trimming removed 3 bases from V and 7 bases from J; junction bases left unmatched: 9. The DNA for the CDR3 is TGTGCCAGCAGTTATGCAGTAGCGGGGGGTTTGAATGAGCAGTTCTTC. Its protein product is CASSYAVAGGLNEQFF.

In its sample, this clone was seen a few times. The CDR3 DNA is TGTGCCAGCAGCTTAGGGACCGGCGGGGAAAAACTGTTTTTT. It encodes CASSLGTGGEKLFF. The rearrangement links TRBV7-6 to TRBJ1-4, with D uncertain. Germline CDR1 is SGHVS and CDR2 is FNYEAQ. The CDR3 is 14 amino acids. V was cut by 1 base and J by 8 bases, with 11 bases left in between. Variable domain in full (rest from reference TRBV7-6 and TRBJ1-4): GAGVSQSPRYKVTKRGQDVALRCDPISGHVSLYWYRQALGQGPEFLTYFNYEAQQDKSGLPNDRFSAERPEGSISTLTIQRTEQRDSAMYRCASSLGTGGEKLFFGSGTQLSVL.

This clone turned up a few times. The chain employs TRBV19 and TRBJ2-5; D is possibly TRBD2 (7 bases). V was clipped by 5 bases and J by 4 bases, with 14 bases between them. Germline CDR1 is LNHDA and CDR2 is SQIVND (reference sequence). This CDR3 region has 14 residues. In nucleotides, the CDR3 is TGTGCCAGTAGTCTGTCGGGGGGCCCAGAGACCCAGTACTTC. This gives the protein CASSLSGGPETQYF.

The chain is built from TRBV30 and TRBJ2-6; weak D call: TRBD1 (5 bases). The germline V gene has CDR1 GTSNPN and CDR2 SVGIG (reference sequence). V lost 5 bases and J 0 bases, leaving 11 bases between the germline ends. This CDR3 has 15 residues. CDR3 protein: CAWDVGHSGANVLTF. The CDR3 DNA reads TGTGCCTGGGACGTTGGACACTCTGGGGCCAACGTCCTGACTTTC.

In the case of this clone: This sample includes further DNA sequences coding for the same CDR3. The rearrangement joins TRBV4-3 to TRBJ2-5; 8 bases agree with TRBD1. Germline V gives CDR1 LGHNA, CDR2 YSLEER. The trim removed 2 bases at V and 5 bases at J, leaving 1 base unmatched. This CDR3 has 13 residues. CDR3 protein: CASSQQGAETQYF. For the CDR3, the DNA is TGCGCCAGCAGCCAACAGGGGGCCGAGACCCAGTACTTC.

The chain uses TRBV6-1 and TRBJ1-2; TRBD1 matches at 8 bases. The V gene's germline CDR1 is MNHNS and CDR2 SASEGT. V lost 4 bases to trimming and J lost 4 bases; unmatched junction nucleotides: 5. The CDR3 totals 14 residues. The CDR3 is CASSVIDRGYGYTF. In DNA, the CDR3 is TGTGCCAGCAGTGTGATAGACAGGGGCTATGGCTACACCTTC.

This chain connects TRBV2 to TRBJ2-7; 7 bases agree with TRBD1. Trimming took 4 bases from V and 3 from J; bases not matched to a gene: 6. The CDR3 is 14 residues long. CDR1 is SNHLY and CDR2 is FYNNEI in the germline V gene. The CDR3 protein is CASSVDRDFYEQYF. As DNA, the CDR3 is TGTGCCAGCAGTGTAGACAGGGATTTCTACGAGCAGTACTTC.

The chain carries TRBV4-3 and TRBJ1-2; 7 bases align to TRBD1. Germline V lookup: CDR1 LGHNA, CDR2 YSLEER. The J segment lost 2 bases and the V segment lost 0 bases, leaving 9 bases of the junction unmatched. The CDR3 totals 17 residues. CDR3 sequence (DNA): TGCGCCAGCAGCCAAGAATCCGGGACAGCGACCAACTATGGCTACACCTTC. Translation gives CASSQESGTATNYGYTF.